A selection of T cell receptor beta chains follows, all from one sample in a study of T cell responses to AZD1222 COVID-19 vaccine. The table came from immunoSEQ multiplex PCR; TCRdb's copy has only in-frame clones and leaves some out. Among 150,000 to 200,000 clones listed, 92% were seen once. Here the sequenced sample was peripheral blood, taken 28 days after the second AZD1222 dose. Receptors originate from an adult who received the AZD1222 COVID-19 vaccine. CDR3s include the opening cysteine and the closing phenylalanine or tryptophan. The order of the fields is J gene, D gene, V gene, clone size, CDR3 protein, CDR3 DNA. D genes are given only for firm matches. Size is omitted from some rows. Given values are once, few, many or a class for expanded clones.

j_gene: TRBJ2-7
d_gene: .
v_gene: TRBV10-2
abundance: once
CDR3aa: CASSELKRMVIRPYEQYF
CDR3nt: TGCGCCAGCAGTGAGTTGAAGCGCATGGTCATACGGCCCTACGAGCAGTACTTC

j_gene: TRBJ1-1
d_gene: .
v_gene: TRBV2
abundance: few
CDR3aa: CASSDRGWTEAFF
CDR3nt: TGTGCCAGCAGTGACAGGGGTTGGACTGAAGCTTTCTTT

j_gene: TRBJ1-6
d_gene: .
v_gene: TRBV27
abundance: .
CDR3aa: CASSLVTANSPLHF
CDR3nt: TGTGCCAGCAGTTTAGTGACAGCTAATTCACCCCTCCACTTT

j_gene: TRBJ2-1
d_gene: .
v_gene: TRBV24-1
abundance: .
CDR3aa: CATSDSLRQGKFF
CDR3nt: TGTGCCACCAGTGATAGTCTAAGGCAGGGCAAGTTCTTC

j_gene: TRBJ1-5
d_gene: TRBD1
v_gene: TRBV28
abundance: .
CDR3aa: CASSKDRAGPFQDQPQHF
CDR3nt: TGTGCCAGCAGTAAGGACAGGGCCGGACCCTTTCAGGATCAGCCCCAGCATTTT

j_gene: TRBJ2-3
d_gene: TRBD2
v_gene: TRBV5-1
abundance: .
CDR3aa: CASSPRTSGGDTQYF
CDR3nt: TGCGCCAGCAGCCCCCGGACTAGCGGCGGGGATACGCAGTATTTT

j_gene: TRBJ2-7
d_gene: TRBD1
v_gene: TRBV12-3/TRBV12-4
abundance: .
CDR3aa: CASRQGSSYEQYF
CDR3nt: TGTGCCAGTCGACAGGGAAGCTCCTACGAGCAGTACTTC

j_gene: TRBJ1-2
d_gene: TRBD1
v_gene: TRBV7-3
abundance: once
CDR3aa: CASSSRPRDRGFYGYTF
CDR3nt: TGTGCCAGCAGCTCCCGACCGCGGGACAGGGGATTCTATGGCTACACCTTC

j_gene: TRBJ1-2
d_gene: TRBD1
v_gene: TRBV10-2
abundance: .
CDR3aa: CASADRGGYGYTF
CDR3nt: TGCGCCAGCGCCGACAGGGGGGGGTATGGCTACACCTTC

j_gene: TRBJ2-7
d_gene: .
v_gene: TRBV5-6
abundance: .
CDR3aa: CASISDGTSYEQYF
CDR3nt: TGTGCCAGCATCTCGGACGGGACCTCCTACGAGCAGTACTTC

j_gene: TRBJ1-2
d_gene: .
v_gene: TRBV6-2/TRBV6-3
abundance: once
CDR3aa: CASSYWQGSGYTF
CDR3nt: TGTGCCAGCAGTTACTGGCAGGGATCCGGCTACACCTTC

j_gene: TRBJ2-7
d_gene: .
v_gene: TRBV6-2/TRBV6-3
abundance: .
CDR3aa: CASSYFWDEQYF
CDR3nt: TGTGCCAGCAGTTACTTTTGGGACGAGCAGTACTTC

j_gene: TRBJ2-3
d_gene: .
v_gene: TRBV9
abundance: .
CDR3aa: CASSGWGTDTQYF
CDR3nt: TGTGCCAGCAGCGGTTGGGGTACAGATACGCAGTATTTT

j_gene: TRBJ1-1
d_gene: .
v_gene: TRBV30
abundance: .
CDR3aa: CAWSVRAAGFPNTEAFF
CDR3nt: TGTGCCTGGAGTGTAAGGGCCGCCGGGTTCCCGAACACTGAAGCTTTCTTT

j_gene: TRBJ2-2
d_gene: .
v_gene: TRBV14
abundance: .
CDR3aa: CASSQANPIGELFF
CDR3nt: TGTGCCAGCAGCCAGGCTAATCCAATCGGGGAGCTGTTTTTT